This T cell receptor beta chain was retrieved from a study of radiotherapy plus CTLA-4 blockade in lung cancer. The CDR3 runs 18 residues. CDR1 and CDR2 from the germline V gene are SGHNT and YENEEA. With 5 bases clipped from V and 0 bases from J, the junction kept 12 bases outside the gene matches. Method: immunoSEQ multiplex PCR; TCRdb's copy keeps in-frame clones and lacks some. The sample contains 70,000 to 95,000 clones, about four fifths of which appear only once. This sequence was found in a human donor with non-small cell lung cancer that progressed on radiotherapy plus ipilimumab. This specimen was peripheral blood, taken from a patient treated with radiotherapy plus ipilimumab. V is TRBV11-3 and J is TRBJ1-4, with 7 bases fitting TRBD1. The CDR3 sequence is CASSPWTGIQATNEKLFF. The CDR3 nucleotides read TGTGCCAGCAGCCCCTGGACAGGCATCCAGGCAACTAATGAAAAACTGTTTTTT.